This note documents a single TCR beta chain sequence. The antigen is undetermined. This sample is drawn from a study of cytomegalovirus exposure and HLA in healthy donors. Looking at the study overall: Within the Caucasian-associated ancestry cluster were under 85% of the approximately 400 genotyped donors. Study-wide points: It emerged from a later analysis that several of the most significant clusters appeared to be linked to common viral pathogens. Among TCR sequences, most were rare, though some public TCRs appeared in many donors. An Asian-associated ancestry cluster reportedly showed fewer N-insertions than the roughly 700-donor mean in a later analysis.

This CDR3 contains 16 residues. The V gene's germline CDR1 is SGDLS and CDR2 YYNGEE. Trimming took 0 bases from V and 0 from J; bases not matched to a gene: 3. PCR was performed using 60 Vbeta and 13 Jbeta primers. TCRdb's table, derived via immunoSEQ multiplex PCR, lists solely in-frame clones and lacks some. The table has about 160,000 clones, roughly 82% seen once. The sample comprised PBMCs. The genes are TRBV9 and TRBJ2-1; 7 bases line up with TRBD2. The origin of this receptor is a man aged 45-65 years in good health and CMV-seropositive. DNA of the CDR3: TGTGCCAGCAGCGTAGTTCCGGGGGGCTCCTACAATGAGCAGTTCTTC. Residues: CASSVVPGGSYNEQFF.